The rows below give T cell receptor beta chains drawn from one sample of a study of blood T cell repertoires in COVID-19. Assay used: immunoSEQ multiplex PCR; TCRdb lists only in-frame clones, some missing. Of roughly 140,000 clones listed, approximately 80% are singletons. The sequenced sample was peripheral blood. Every receptor here comes from a man in his sixties with acute or convalescent COVID-19. The CDR3 runs from the conserved cysteine through the conserved F or W. A D gene is named only where the DNA matches it firmly. A row's size may be missing; if present it is once, few, many or a size class.

length,size,V,J,D,CDR3,DNA
13,-,TRBV30,TRBJ1-5,-,CAWSLGGNQPQHF,TGTGCCTGGAGCCTGGGCGGGAATCAGCCCCAGCATTTT
15,-,TRBV4-1,TRBJ2-7,-,CASSQDGLPSGEQYF,TGCGCCAGCAGCCAAGATGGGCTGCCCTCCGGCGAGCAGTACTTC
16,-,TRBV19,TRBJ1-5,TRBD1,CASRQGGRYSNQPQHF,TGTGCCAGTAGACAGGGGGGCAGATATAGCAATCAGCCCCAGCATTTT
14,-,TRBV23-1,TRBJ2-1,-,CASSDPEAFNEQFF,TGCGCCAGTAGCGACCCAGAGGCCTTCAATGAGCAGTTCTTC
15,-,TRBV28,TRBJ1-5,-,CASSLSYVSLRPQHF,TGTGCCAGCAGTTTGAGTTATGTGTCACTGCGGCCCCAGCATTTT
16,-,TRBV10-3,TRBJ1-4,-,CATSGAGKATNEKLFF,TGTGCCACGAGCGGGGCGGGGAAGGCAACTAATGAAAAACTGTTTTTT
17,once,TRBV9,TRBJ2-7,-,CASSVAGGSGGSGEQYF,TGTGCCAGCAGCGTAGCAGGGGGGTCCGGAGGGAGCGGCGAGCAGTACTTC
13,-,TRBV6-5,TRBJ2-1,-,CASRRTLEAREFF,TGTGCCAGCAGGCGAACGCTAGAGGCCAGGGAGTTCTTC
16,-,TRBV7-2,TRBJ2-2,TRBD1,CASSPQTGGTTGELFF,TGTGCCAGCAGCCCTCAAACAGGGGGGACCACCGGGGAGCTGTTTTTT
14,-,TRBV2,TRBJ2-5,-,CASTRERSGETQYF,TGTGCCAGCACGAGGGAACGATCCGGAGAGACCCAGTACTTC
15,-,TRBV28,TRBJ1-6,-,CASSLAGTNNSPLHF,TGTGCCAGCAGTTTAGCGGGGACCAATAATTCACCCCTCCACTTT